This passage covers 10 T cell receptor beta chains from one sample sequenced in a study of Ad26.COV2.S vaccination and SARS-CoV-2 variants. The sample's treatment: some 19 received Ad26.COV2.S at low or high dose, single or two shots; roughly 5 received placebo; per-sample allocation not given. Sampling was done on day 63 after the first vaccine or placebo injection. Only in-frame clones appear in the TCRdb table, and some are missing; sequencing was by immunoSEQ multiplex PCR. Of about 280,000 clones in the sample, 70% to 90% were seen once. The material was peripheral blood, obtained in a trial of Ad26.COV2.S vaccine versus placebo. These receptors originate from a person aged 18-65 years who received the Ad26.COV2.S COVID-19 vaccine or a placebo.

The CDR3 spells CASSQERWRPRYGYTF. The CDR3 DNA is TGTGCCAGCAGCCAAGAAAGATGGCGACCGCGCTATGGCTACACCTTC. The chain couples TRBV14 to TRBJ1-2, with D unresolved. Germline V gene lookup returns CDR1 SGHDN and CDR2 FVKESK. The CDR3 covers 16 residues. The V and J ends lost 0 bases and 4 bases respectively, with 15 bases between them.

V is TRBV4-1 and J is TRBJ2-5, with 14 nucleotides matching TRBD2. After removal of 1 base from V and 2 bases from J, the junction contained 6 bases not matched to a gene. This CDR3 has 18 residues. Germline lookup yields CDR1 MGHRA and CDR2 YSYEKL. The DNA of the CDR3 is TGCGCCAGCAGCCAAGGACTAGCGGGGGGGCGGGAGCAAGAGACCCAGTACTTC. Encoded protein: CASSQGLAGGREQETQYF.

The chain joins TRBV3-1 (or the pseudogene TRBV3-2) to TRBJ2-1; 7 nucleotides line up with TRBD1. The CDR3 has 14 amino acids. Germline assignment: CDR1 LGHDT and CDR2 YNNKEL (reference sequence). The V segment lost 0 bases and the J segment 7 bases; nucleotides outside the gene matches: 3. The CDR3 coding sequence is TGTGCCAGCAGCCAAGAGGCAGGGGGTAATGAGCAGTTCTTC. Protein sequence: CASSQEAGGNEQFF.

The gene calls are TRBV7-9 and TRBJ1-2, with 8 bases identical to TRBD1. V lost 4 bases to trimming and J lost 8 bases; unmatched junction nucleotides: 9. The CDR3 covers 14 residues. CDR1 is SEHNR and CDR2 is FQNEAQ in the germline V gene (reference sequence). The CDR3 bases are TGTGCCAGCAGCTCTGGGCAGGGGGCAGGCGGCTACACCTTC. Its translation is CASSSGQGAGGYTF.

The chain combines TRBV2 with TRBJ2-2; D not resolved. Germline V gives CDR1 SNHLY, CDR2 FYNNEI. V was clipped by 2 bases and J by 0 bases, with 10 bases between them. This CDR3 has 16 amino acids. This CDR3 reads CASSESRASNTGELFF. CDR3 bases: TGTGCCAGCAGTGAATCTCGGGCATCGAACACCGGGGAGCTGTTTTTT.

The rearrangement uses TRBV6-5 and TRBJ2-7, with D maybe TRBD1 (5 bases). The CDR3 totals 16 residues. Germline values: CDR1 MNHEY, CDR2 SVGAGI. The V end lost 2 bases, the J end lost 4 bases, and 18 bases lay between the germline ends. The CDR3 loop is CASSYHPGLRRYEQYF. The CDR3 region has the DNA TGTGCCAGCAGTTACCATCCAGGGCTTCGTCGGTACGAGCAGTACTTC.

J is TRBJ2-7 and V is TRBV27; 9 nucleotides align to TRBD2. Germline loops: CDR1 MNHEY, CDR2 SMNVEV (reference sequence). The CDR3 runs to 14 residues. The trim removed 4 bases at V and 5 bases at J, leaving 6 bases unmatched. This CDR3 is CASSSFGLANEQYF. CDR3 in DNA: TGTGCCAGCAGTTCCTTTGGACTAGCGAACGAGCAGTACTTC.

The chain combines TRBV5-1 with TRBJ1-2; D unclear. Germline V CDR1 and CDR2: SGHRS, YFSETQ. The CDR3 totals 12 residues. V gave up 4 bases and J gave up 7 bases, with 11 bases separating them. The CDR3: CASSTPEGGYTF. In DNA, the CDR3 is TGCGCCAGCAGCACTCCCGAGGGTGGCTACACCTTC. The variable domain in full, completed from reference TRBV5-1 and TRBJ1-2, reads KAGVTQTPRYLIKTRGQQVTLSCSPISGHRSVSWYQQTPGQGLQFLFEYFSETQRNKGNFPGRFSGRQFSNSRSEMNVSTLELGDSALYLCASSTPEGGYTFGSGTRLTVV.

Of note for this clone: The sample carries other DNA sequences with the same CDR3. The chain employs TRBV5-1 and TRBJ1-5; D unclear. The CDR3 spans 12 residues. Per germline, CDR1 SGHRS and CDR2 YFSETQ. The V and J ends lost 0 bases and 7 bases respectively, with 5 bases between them. CDR3: CASSLARQPQHF. The DNA for the CDR3 is TGCGCCAGCAGCTTGGCCAGGCAGCCCCAGCATTTT.

This chain uses TRBV7-9 with TRBJ2-7; 7 bases fit TRBD2. J lost 5 bases, V lost 1 base, and 8 bases had no gene match. The CDR3 sequence is 15 residues long. Germline V gene data show CDR1 as SEHNR and CDR2 as FQNEAQ (reference sequence). The CDR3: CASSLGAGVAHEQYF. CDR3 DNA sequence: TGTGCCAGCAGCTTAGGGGCGGGAGTGGCTCACGAGCAGTACTTC.